Reported below is one T cell receptor beta chain. V was clipped by 5 bases and J by 6 bases, with 11 bases between them. The CDR3 spans 13 residues. Germline lookup yields CDR1 MNHNS and CDR2 SASEGT. The data stem from a study of T cells in Graves' hyperthyroidism and ophthalmopathy. Amplification of TCR beta CDR3 regions was performed using RNA transcripts as template. When the TCR CDR3 underwent first-round RT-PCR, the HTBI primer set was used. Each CDR3 protein is one row after TCRdb ran MiXCR on the multiplex PCR reads. The table records fewer than 400,000 distinct CDR3 sequences, roughly 14% of them present only once. The study excluded patients with uncontrolled infection, other autoimmune disease, pregnancy or lactation. Source material for PBMCs was about 10 ml fresh peripheral blood.

This receptor was taken from a woman aged 18-29 years with Graves' hyperthyroidism that later progressed to Graves' ophthalmopathy. The rearrangement links TRBV6-1 to TRBJ2-1, with a weak D call TRBD2 (6 bases). The sample comprised blood. In DNA form, the CDR3 reads TGTGCCAGCAGTCAGGAGGGGTTCAATGAGCAGTTCTTC. It translates to CASSQEGFNEQFF.